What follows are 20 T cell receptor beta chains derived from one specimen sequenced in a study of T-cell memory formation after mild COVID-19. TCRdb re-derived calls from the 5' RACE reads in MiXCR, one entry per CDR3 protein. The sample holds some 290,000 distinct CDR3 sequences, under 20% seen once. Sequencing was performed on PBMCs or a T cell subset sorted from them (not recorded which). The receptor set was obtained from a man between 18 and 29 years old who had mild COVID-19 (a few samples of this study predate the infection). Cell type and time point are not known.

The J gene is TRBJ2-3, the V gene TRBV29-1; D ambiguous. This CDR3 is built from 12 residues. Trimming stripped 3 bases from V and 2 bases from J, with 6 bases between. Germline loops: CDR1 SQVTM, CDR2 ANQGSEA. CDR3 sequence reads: CSVEAPTDTQYF. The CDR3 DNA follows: TGCAGCGTTGAGGCTCCCACAGATACGCAGTATTTT.

The CDR3 protein is CASSQVGGEQYV. The CDR3 DNA is TGCGCCAGCAGCCAAGTGGGAGGCGAGCAGTACGTC. The genes are TRBV4-1 and TRBJ2-7; D perhaps matches TRBD2 (6 bases). The CDR3 has 12 residues. In germline, CDR1 is MGHRA, CDR2 YSYEKL. Trimming left V 1 base short and J 6 bases short, with 7 bases between.

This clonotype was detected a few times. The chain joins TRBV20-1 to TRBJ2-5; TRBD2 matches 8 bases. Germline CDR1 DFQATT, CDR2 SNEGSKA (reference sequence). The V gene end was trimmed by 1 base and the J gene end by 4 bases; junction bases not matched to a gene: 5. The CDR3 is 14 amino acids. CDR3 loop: CSARARSGRETQYF. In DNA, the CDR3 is TGCAGTGCTAGAGCTAGGAGCGGGAGAGAGACCCAGTACTTC.

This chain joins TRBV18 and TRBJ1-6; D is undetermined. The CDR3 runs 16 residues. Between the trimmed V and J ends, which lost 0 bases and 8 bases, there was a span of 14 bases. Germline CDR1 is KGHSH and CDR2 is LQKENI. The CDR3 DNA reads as TGTGCCAGCTCACCACCGTCACGTTCGACCGATTCACCCCTCCACTTT. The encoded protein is CASSPPSRSTDSPLHF.

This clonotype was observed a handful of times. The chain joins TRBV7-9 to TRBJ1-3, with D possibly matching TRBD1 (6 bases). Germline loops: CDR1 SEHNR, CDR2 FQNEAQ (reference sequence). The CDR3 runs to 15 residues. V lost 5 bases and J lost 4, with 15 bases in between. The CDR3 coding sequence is TGTGCCAGCAGCCGAGACTGGACAGACGGAAACACCATATATTTT. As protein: CASSRDWTDGNTIYF.

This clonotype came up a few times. The CDR3 protein is CASSQPGGGSYGYTF. The DNA of the CDR3 is TGTGCCAGCAGCCAGCCTGGCGGGGGCAGCTATGGCTACACCTTC. The chain links TRBV11-2 to TRBJ1-2, with TRBD1 as a possible D gene (6 bases). There are 15 residues in the CDR3. Trimming left V 5 bases short and J 4 bases short, with 17 bases between. Per the germline V gene, CDR1 is SGHAT and CDR2 is FQNNGV.

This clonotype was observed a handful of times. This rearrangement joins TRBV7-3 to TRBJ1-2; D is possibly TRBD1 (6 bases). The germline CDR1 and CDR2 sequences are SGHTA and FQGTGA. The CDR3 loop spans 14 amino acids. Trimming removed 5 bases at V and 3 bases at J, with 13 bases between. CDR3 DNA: TGTGCCAGCAGCCGGGGGGGACACGACTATGGCTACACCTTC. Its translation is CASSRGGHDYGYTF. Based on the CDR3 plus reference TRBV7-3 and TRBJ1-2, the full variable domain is GAGVSQTPSNKVTEKGKYVELRCDPISGHTALYWYRQSLGQGPEFLIYFQGTGAADDSGLPNDRFFAVRPEGSVSTLKIQRTERGDSAVYLCASSRGGHDYGYTFGSGTRLTVV.

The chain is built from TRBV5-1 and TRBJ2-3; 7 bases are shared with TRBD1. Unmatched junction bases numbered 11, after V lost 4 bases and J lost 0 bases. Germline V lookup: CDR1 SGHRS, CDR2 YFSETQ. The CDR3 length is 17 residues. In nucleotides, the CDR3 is TGCGCCAGCAGCACCGGACCAGGGGGTTCTAGCACAGATACGCAGTATTTT. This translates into CASSTGPGGSSTDTQYF.

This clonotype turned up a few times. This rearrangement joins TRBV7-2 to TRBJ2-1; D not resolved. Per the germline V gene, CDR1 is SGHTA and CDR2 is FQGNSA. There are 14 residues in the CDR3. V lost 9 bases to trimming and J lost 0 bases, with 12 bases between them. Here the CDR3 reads CASTLGDSYNEQFF. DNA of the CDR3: TGTGCCAGTACTCTTGGGGACTCCTACAATGAGCAGTTCTTC.

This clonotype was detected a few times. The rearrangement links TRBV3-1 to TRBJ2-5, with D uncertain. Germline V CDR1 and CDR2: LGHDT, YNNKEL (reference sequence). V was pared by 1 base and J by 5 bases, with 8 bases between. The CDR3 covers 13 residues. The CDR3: CASSQAWGETQYF. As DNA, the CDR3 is TGTGCCAGCAGCCAAGCCTGGGGTGAGACCCAGTACTTC.

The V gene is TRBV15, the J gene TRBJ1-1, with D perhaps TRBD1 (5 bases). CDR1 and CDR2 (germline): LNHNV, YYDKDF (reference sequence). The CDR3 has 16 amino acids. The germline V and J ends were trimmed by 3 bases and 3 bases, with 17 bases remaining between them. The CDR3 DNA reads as TGTGCCACCAGCAGGGCCTTCGGGGGGGGTGACACTGAAGCTTTCTTT. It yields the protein CATSRAFGGGDTEAFF.

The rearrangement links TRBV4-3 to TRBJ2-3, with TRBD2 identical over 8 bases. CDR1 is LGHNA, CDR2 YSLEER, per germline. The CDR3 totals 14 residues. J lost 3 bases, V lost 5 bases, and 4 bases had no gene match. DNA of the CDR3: TGCGCCAGCAGCAACAGCGGGGGAACAGATACGCAGTATTTT. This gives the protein CASSNSGGTDTQYF.

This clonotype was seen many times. CDR3 region: CASSLGGDTEAFF. For the CDR3, the DNA is TGTGCCAGCAGCCTGGGGGGGGATACTGAAGCTTTCTTT. This chain joins TRBV5-5 and TRBJ1-1; a weak D match, TRBD1 (5 bases). CDR1 and CDR2 from the germline V gene are SGHKS and YYEKEE (reference sequence). V lost 4 bases and J 5 bases, leaving 12 bases between the germline ends. The CDR3 totals 13 residues.

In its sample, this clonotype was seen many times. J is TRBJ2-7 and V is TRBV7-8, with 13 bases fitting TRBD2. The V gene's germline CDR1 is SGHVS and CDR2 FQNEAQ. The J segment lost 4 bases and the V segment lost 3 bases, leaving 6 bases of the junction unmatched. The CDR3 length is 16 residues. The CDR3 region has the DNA TGTGCCAGCAGCTTTACTAGCGGGGGGGTCCCGTACGAGCAGTACTTC. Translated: CASSFTSGGVPYEQYF.

CDR3 sequence reads: CASSFGGIPYEQYV. In nucleotides, the CDR3 is TGTGCCAGCAGTTTTGGGGGGATCCCCTACGAGCAGTACGTC. The chain is built from TRBV28 and TRBJ2-7; TRBD2 is a possible D gene (6 bases). CDR3 size: 14 residues. Trimming pared 3 bases from V and 2 bases from J, leaving 11 bases between. From germline, CDR1 is MDHEN and CDR2 SYDVKM.

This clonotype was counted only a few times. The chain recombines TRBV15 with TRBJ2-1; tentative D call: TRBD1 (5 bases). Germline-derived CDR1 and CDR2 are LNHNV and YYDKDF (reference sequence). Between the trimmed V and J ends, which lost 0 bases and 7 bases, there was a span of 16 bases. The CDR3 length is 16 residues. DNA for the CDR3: TGTGCCACCAGCAGAGATCCGACCCAGGGTCGAAATGAGCAGTTCTTC. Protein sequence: CATSRDPTQGRNEQFF.

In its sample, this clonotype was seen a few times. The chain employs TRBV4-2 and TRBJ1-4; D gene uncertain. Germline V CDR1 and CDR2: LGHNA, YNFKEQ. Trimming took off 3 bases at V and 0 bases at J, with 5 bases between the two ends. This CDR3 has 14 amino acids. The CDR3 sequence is CASSQQTTNEKLFF. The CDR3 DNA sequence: TGTGCCAGCAGCCAGCAGACAACTAATGAAAAACTGTTTTTT.

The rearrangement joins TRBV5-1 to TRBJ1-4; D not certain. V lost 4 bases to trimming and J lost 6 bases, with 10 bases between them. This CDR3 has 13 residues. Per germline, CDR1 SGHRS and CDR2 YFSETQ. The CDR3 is CASSMQGYEKLFF. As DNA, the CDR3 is TGCGCCAGCAGCATGCAAGGGTATGAAAAACTGTTTTTT.

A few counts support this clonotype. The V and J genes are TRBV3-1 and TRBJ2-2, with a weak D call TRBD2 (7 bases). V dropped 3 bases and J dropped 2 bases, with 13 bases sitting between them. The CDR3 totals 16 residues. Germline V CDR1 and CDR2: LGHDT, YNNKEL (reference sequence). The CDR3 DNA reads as TGTGCCAGCAGCCATGGGGGGGGCTCCAACACCGGGGAGCTGTTTTTT. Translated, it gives CASSHGGGSNTGELFF. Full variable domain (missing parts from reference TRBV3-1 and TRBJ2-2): DTAVSQTPKYLVTQMGNDKSIKCEQNLGHDTMYWYKQDSKKFLKIMFSYNNKELIINETVPNRFSPKSPDKAHLNLHINSLELGDSAVYFCASSHGGGSNTGELFFGEGSRLTVL.

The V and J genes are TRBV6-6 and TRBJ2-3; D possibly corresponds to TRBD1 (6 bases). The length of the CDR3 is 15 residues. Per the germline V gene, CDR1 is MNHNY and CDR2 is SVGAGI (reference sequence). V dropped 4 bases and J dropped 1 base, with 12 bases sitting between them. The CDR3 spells CASSFGGEGTDTQYF. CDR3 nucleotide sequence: TGTGCCAGCAGTTTTGGGGGCGAGGGCACAGATACGCAGTATTTT.